The 21 T cell receptor beta chains below all came from one sample that was sequenced in a study of blood T cell repertoires in COVID-19. Clones were sequenced by immunoSEQ multiplex PCR, and TCRdb holds only the in-frame ones, with some missing. The profile shows under 300,000 clones, under 90% of them singletons. Input material: PBMCs or T cells enriched from blood (not recorded which). Every receptor here comes from a man aged 18 to 35 who had recovered from COVID-19.

The J gene is TRBJ1-5, the V gene TRBV5-1; D is possibly TRBD1 (5 bases). Germline V gene sequence: CDR1 SGHRS, CDR2 YFSETQ. V was clipped by 0 bases and J by 2 bases, with 12 bases between them. The length of the CDR3 is 16 residues. CDR3 in amino acids: CASSLAPGVGNQPQHF. The CDR3 coding sequence is TGCGCCAGCAGCTTGGCCCCGGGGGTTGGCAATCAGCCCCAGCATTTT.

V gene TRBV15 combines with J gene TRBJ1-1, with D hard to call. CDR3 length equals 15 residues. Germline loops: CDR1 LNHNV, CDR2 YYDKDF (reference sequence). V was shortened by 0 bases and J by 0 bases, with 8 bases between the two germline ends. The CDR3 DNA sequence: TGTGCCACCAGCAGAGAGTATGCGGTGAACACTGAAGCTTTCTTT. Amino acid sequence: CATSREYAVNTEAFF.

The V and J genes are TRBV24-1 and TRBJ2-2, with D maybe TRBD2 (6 bases). The CDR3 covers 15 residues. Germline V CDR1 and CDR2: KGHDR, SFDVKD. V was cut by 5 bases and J by 6 bases, with 15 bases left in between. The CDR3 protein is CATSAGGVGAGELFF. CDR3 nucleotides: TGTGCCACCAGTGCCGGAGGGGTAGGGGCCGGGGAGCTGTTTTTT.

The rearrangement links TRBV27 to TRBJ2-7; D is possibly TRBD1 (6 bases). The germline V gene encodes CDR1 MNHEY and CDR2 SMNVEV (reference sequence). Trimming took 2 bases from V and 1 from J, leaving 12 bases between them. The CDR3 loop spans 15 amino acids. The CDR3 reads CASSLGTRSSYEQYF. The DNA of the CDR3 is TGTGCCAGCAGTTTAGGGACACGATCTTCCTACGAGCAGTACTTC.

This clone turned up a few times. This rearrangement joins TRBV28 to TRBJ2-3; D gene uncertain. Trimming left V 3 bases short and J 0 bases short, with 7 bases between. The germline gives CDR1 MDHEN, CDR2 SYDVKM. The CDR3 runs to 14 residues. Here the CDR3 reads CASSFQASTDTQYF. The CDR3 DNA follows: TGTGCCAGCAGTTTTCAAGCTAGCACAGATACGCAGTATTTT.

The chain employs TRBV18 and TRBJ2-1; D possibly corresponds to TRBD1 (6 bases). Trimming cost V 6 bases and J 9 bases, with 18 bases left between them. CDR1 KGHSH and CDR2 LQKENI come from the germline V gene. There are 14 residues in the CDR3. The CDR3, as DNA: TGTGCCAGCTCCCAGGGGCAGGGGTTGAGTGAGCAGTTCTTC. Protein product: CASSQGQGLSEQFF. The complete variable domain, with remaining parts taken from reference TRBV18 and TRBJ2-1, reads NAGVMQNPRHLVRRRGQEARLRCSPMKGHSHVYWYRQLPEEGLKFMVYLQKENIIDESGMPKERFSAEFPKEGPSILRIQQVVRGDSAAYFCASSQGQGLSEQFFGPGTRLTVL.

This clone was seen once. The chain carries TRBV5-6 and TRBJ2-2; 9 positions agree with TRBD2. J gave up 4 bases and V 1 base, and 5 bases lay outside the gene matches. Per the germline V gene, CDR1 is SGHDT and CDR2 is YYEEEE. The CDR3 sequence is 16 residues long. CDR3 DNA: TGTGCCAGCAGCTTGCGGCTAGCGGGGCTCACCGGGGAGCTGTTTTTT. It specifies CASSLRLAGLTGELFF.

The rearrangement links TRBV3-1 (or the pseudogene TRBV3-2) to TRBJ2-3; D is ambiguous. The CDR3 extends over 18 amino acids. The V end lost 4 bases, the J end lost 3 bases, and 23 bases lay between the germline ends. Germline CDR1 reads LGHDT; CDR2 reads YNNKEL (reference sequence). CDR3 sequence reads: CASSPSPKSVKWTDTQYF. In nucleotides, the CDR3 is TGTGCCAGCAGCCCCTCCCCCAAATCGGTAAAGTGGACAGATACGCAGTATTTT.

The CDR3 bases are TGTGCCAGCAGTTTAGCACTAAGTGGTACGCAGTATTTT. It codes for CASSLALSGTQYF. The V call is TRBV27, the J call TRBJ2-3; D not resolved. Trimming cost V 2 bases and J 8 bases, with 11 bases left between them. CDR3 size: 13 residues. Germline assignment: CDR1 MNHEY and CDR2 SMNVEV (reference sequence).

The chain carries TRBV12-3 or TRBV12-4 and TRBJ1-1, with D unclear. The CDR3 loop spans 12 amino acids. Trimming stripped 5 bases from V and 0 bases from J, with 4 bases between. The CDR3 nucleotides read TGTGCCAGCAGTCTTCTGAACACTGAAGCTTTCTTT. Protein sequence: CASSLLNTEAFF.

The gene calls are TRBV7-6 and TRBJ2-3; TRBD2 might be the D (6 bases). The CDR3 loop spans 11 amino acids. The germline CDR1 and CDR2 sequences are SGHVS and FNYEAQ. V lost 5 bases to trimming and J lost 7 bases, with 7 bases between them. CDR3 protein: CASSGGNTQYF. CDR3 sequence (DNA): TGTGCCAGCAGCGGGGGGAATACGCAGTATTTT.

The chain links TRBV28 to TRBJ1-5; 8 bases agree with TRBD1. This CDR3 has 16 amino acids. Trimming removed 2 bases from V and 4 bases from J; junction bases left unmatched: 7. Per germline, CDR1 MDHEN and CDR2 SYDVKM. The CDR3 loop is CASSLVGTGLNQPQHF. The CDR3 bases are TGTGCCAGCAGTTTAGTAGGGACAGGACTTAATCAGCCCCAGCATTTT.

This clone was counted a few times. The genes are TRBV28 and TRBJ2-1; 7 nucleotides agree with TRBD2. The CDR3 totals 15 residues. From germline, CDR1 is MDHEN and CDR2 SYDVKM. Trimming cost V 2 bases and J 4 bases; bases outside gene matches: 5. This CDR3 is CASSLPSGGYNEQFF. Written as DNA, the CDR3 is TGTGCCAGCAGTTTACCTAGCGGAGGTTACAATGAGCAGTTCTTC.

The rearrangement links TRBV5-4 to TRBJ2-1; 11 nucleotides line up with TRBD2. Trimming cost V 3 bases and J 2 bases; bases outside gene matches: 1. There are 15 residues in the CDR3. CDR1 is SGHNT, CDR2 YYREEE, per germline (reference sequence). The CDR3 sequence is CASSWTSGPYNEQFF. The CDR3, as DNA: TGTGCCAGCAGCTGGACTAGCGGGCCCTACAATGAGCAGTTCTTC.

The chain links TRBV4-1 to TRBJ2-4; 7 bases line up with TRBD2. Unmatched junction bases numbered 4, after V lost 4 bases and J lost 1 base. The CDR3 is 15 amino acids. Germline V gene lookup returns CDR1 MGHRA and CDR2 YSYEKL. The CDR3 bases are TGCGCCAGCAGCCTCGCAGCGGGGGCCAAAAACATTCAGTACTTC. It encodes CASSLAAGAKNIQYF.

The chain combines TRBV28 with TRBJ2-1, with 7 bases aligning to TRBD1. CDR1 is MDHEN and CDR2 is SYDVKM in the germline V gene. This CDR3 has 13 amino acids. Unmatched junction bases numbered 6, after V lost 6 bases and J lost 7 bases. CDR3 nucleotides: TGTGCCAGCAGATCACCGACAGGGAATGAGCAGTTCTTC. This sequence encodes CASRSPTGNEQFF.

The CDR3 DNA follows: TGTGCCAGCACCCTCACGACAGGGATTAATTCACCCCTCCACTTT. This codes for CASTLTTGINSPLHF. The J gene is TRBJ1-6, the V gene TRBV11-1, with 7 bases that match TRBD1. Germline V CDR1 and CDR2: SGHAT, FQDESV (reference sequence). V gave up 7 bases and J gave up 6 bases; unmatched junction bases: 9. The CDR3 loop spans 15 amino acids.

V gene TRBV19 combines with J gene TRBJ2-7, with 14 bases lining up with TRBD2. This CDR3 contains 14 residues. The V gene end was trimmed by 4 bases and the J gene end by 5 bases; junction bases not matched to a gene: 1. Germline-derived CDR1 and CDR2 are LNHDA and SQIVND (reference sequence). The CDR3 loop is CASSRTSGGNEQYF. As DNA, the CDR3 is TGTGCCAGTAGTAGGACTAGCGGGGGGAACGAGCAGTACTTC.

The CDR3 region is CASRINQGETQYF. The CDR3 region has the DNA TGCGCCAGCAGAATAAATCAGGGGGAGACCCAGTACTTC. This chain joins TRBV5-1 and TRBJ2-5; maybe TRBD1 (6 bases). The germline V gene encodes CDR1 SGHRS and CDR2 YFSETQ. CDR3 length: 13 residues. V was trimmed by 5 bases and J by 5 bases, leaving 13 bases between them.

This rearrangement joins TRBV7-2 to TRBJ2-5; tentative D call: TRBD2 (6 bases). The CDR3 is 16 amino acids. V lost 5 bases to trimming and J lost 2 bases, with 18 bases between them. Germline lookup yields CDR1 SGHTA and CDR2 FQGNSA. CDR3 DNA sequence: TGTGCCAGCAGCCGCGGAACGGGCCGGGGGCAAGAGACCCAGTACTTC. Protein: CASSRGTGRGQETQYF. Looking up the rest from reference TRBV7-2 and TRBJ2-5 gives the full variable domain: GAGVSQSPSNKVTEKGKDVELRCDPISGHTALYWYRQSLGQGLEFLIYFQGNSAPDKSGLPSDRFSAERTGGSVSTLTIQRTQQEDSAVYLCASSRGTGRGQETQYFGPGTRLLVL.

The gene calls are TRBV10-3 and TRBJ2-3; 10 bases agree with TRBD2. From germline, CDR1 is ENHRY and CDR2 SYGVKD. V shed 6 bases, J shed 2 bases, and the junction held 5 bases outside the gene matches. This CDR3 region has 15 residues. The CDR3 reads CAISEGLADTDTQYF. The CDR3 coding sequence is TGTGCCATCAGCGAAGGACTAGCGGACACAGATACGCAGTATTTT.